These 15 T cell receptor beta chains came from one sample sequenced in a study of control samples from healthy donors and cancer patients. Clones were read by immunoSEQ multiplex PCR, and TCRdb kept only the in-frame ones, dropping some. There are 150,000 to 200,000 clones in the sample; about 90% occur only once, and around 2% lies in the top ten. Sequences were obtained from blood. The receptors originated from a woman aged 40 to 49 in good health.

This chain joins TRBV7-9 and TRBJ1-1; 8 nucleotides match TRBD1. V lost 1 base, J lost 1 base, and 2 bases stayed unmatched. Germline V gene data show CDR1 as SEHNR and CDR2 as FQNEAQ (reference sequence). This CDR3 region has 15 residues. The CDR3 spells CASSLGGTGNTEAFF. Written as DNA, the CDR3 is TGTGCCAGCAGCTTAGGTGGGACAGGGAACACTGAAGCTTTCTTT.

This chain uses TRBV5-6 with TRBJ2-2; TRBD1 matches 10 bases. V trimming: 4 bases; J trimming: 2 bases; junction bases outside the gene matches: 5. Germline values: CDR1 SGHDT, CDR2 YYEEEE. This CDR3 region has 16 residues. The CDR3 protein is CASSGRTGGNTGELFF. CDR3 bases: TGTGCCAGCAGCGGTCGGACAGGGGGTAACACCGGGGAGCTGTTTTTT.

Turning to this clone: The germline gene is not matched at one end of the junction; a read error may be the cause. This sequence joins TRBV7-9 and TRBJ2-7; no clear D. The CDR3 spans 12 residues. From germline, CDR1 is SEHNR and CDR2 FQNEAQ (reference sequence). The CDR3 sequence is CAGSFSAYEQYF. CDR3 nucleotide sequence: TGTGCCGGCAGCTTTAGTGCCTACGAGCAGTACTTC.

The genes are TRBV2 and TRBJ2-5; 8 bases are shared with TRBD2. The CDR3 contains 17 residues. V lost 4 bases and J lost 1; bases outside the gene matches: 11. Germline V gene sequence: CDR1 SNHLY, CDR2 FYNNEI. CDR3 DNA sequence: TGTGCCAGCAGTGGGTTCGGAATAGCGGGGAGCCAAGAGACCCAGTACTTC. Translation gives CASSGFGIAGSQETQYF.

This rearrangement joins TRBV19 to TRBJ1-2, with 7 bases matching TRBD1. Germline assignment: CDR1 LNHDA and CDR2 SQIVND (reference sequence). V was clipped by 7 bases and J by 3 bases; unmatched bases: 11. This CDR3 is built from 15 residues. Here the CDR3 reads CASTTSTGTDYGYTF. CDR3 DNA: TGTGCCAGTACGACCTCGACCGGGACAGACTATGGCTACACCTTC.

Points on this clone: In the same sample, other DNA sequences code for this CDR3. The V and J genes are TRBV5-4 and TRBJ1-4; D is uncertain. The CDR3 is 15 amino acids. The germline V gene has CDR1 SGHNT and CDR2 YYREEE (reference sequence). V lost 1 base and J 3 bases, leaving 10 bases between the germline ends. The CDR3 DNA is TGTGCCAGCAGCTTGTCGCTAGGGTCTAATGAAAAACTGTTTTTT. Residues: CASSLSLGSNEKLFF.

The gene calls are TRBV5-4 and TRBJ2-7; D is uncertain. Germline-derived CDR1 and CDR2 are SGHNT and YYREEE (reference sequence). The CDR3 extends over 12 amino acids. V gave up 2 bases and J gave up 4 bases, with 7 bases separating them. The CDR3 sequence: CASSLDQYEQYF. The CDR3 DNA reads as TGTGCCAGCAGCTTAGACCAGTACGAGCAGTACTTC.

V gene TRBV7-8 combines with J gene TRBJ2-3; D call uncertain. V lost 3 bases to trimming and J lost 1 base, with 5 bases between them. Per germline, CDR1 SGHVS and CDR2 FQNEAQ. The CDR3 contains 13 residues. The CDR3 coding sequence is TGTGCCAGCAGCTTTTTCGGCACAGATACGCAGTATTTT. Amino acids: CASSFFGTDTQYF.

The CDR3 sequence: CASSFSRGGYTGELFF. The CDR3 DNA reads as TGCGCCAGCAGCTTTTCAAGGGGTGGATACACCGGGGAGCTGTTTTTT. The gene calls are TRBV5-1 and TRBJ2-2; D may be TRBD1 (5 bases). V was shortened by 2 bases and J by 3 bases, with 14 bases between the two germline ends. Germline CDR1 reads SGHRS; CDR2 reads YFSETQ. The CDR3 length is 16 residues. The entire variable domain, with the rest obtained from reference TRBV5-1 and TRBJ2-2, is as follows: KAGVTQTPRYLIKTRGQQVTLSCSPISGHRSVSWYQQTPGQGLQFLFEYFSETQRNKGNFPGRFSGRQFSNSRSEMNVSTLELGDSALYLCASSFSRGGYTGELFFGEGSRLTVL.

This clone was picked up one time. This chain uses TRBV6-1 with TRBJ1-5; no clear D gene. V lost 2 bases and J 4 bases, leaving 6 bases between the germline ends. Germline V lookup: CDR1 MNHNS, CDR2 SASEGT. There are 13 residues in the CDR3. The CDR3 sequence is CASSERVNQPQHF. CDR3 nucleotide sequence: TGTGCCAGCAGTGAAAGGGTGAATCAGCCCCAGCATTTT.

The chain couples TRBV7-9 to TRBJ1-2, with a weak D call TRBD1 (5 bases). Germline lookup yields CDR1 SEHNR and CDR2 FQNEAQ (reference sequence). This CDR3 has 17 residues. Trimming removed 4 bases from V and 5 bases from J, with 23 bases in between. The CDR3 reads CASSWVGTGSSGYGYTF. The CDR3 DNA sequence: TGTGCCAGCAGCTGGGTCGGGACGGGCTCAAGTGGTTATGGCTACACCTTC. The full variable domain, rest sourced from reference TRBV7-9 and TRBJ1-2, is DTGVSQNPRHKITKRGQNVTFRCDPISEHNRLYWYRQTLGQGPEFLTYFQNEAQLEKSRLLSDRFSAERPKGSFSTLEIQRTEQGDSAMYLCASSWVGTGSSGYGYTFGSGTRLTVV.

CDR3 loop: CASRQGGEAFF. In DNA form, the CDR3 reads TGTGCCAGTAGGCAGGGCGGTGAAGCTTTCTTT. This chain joins TRBV19 and TRBJ1-1; possible D gene TRBD1, 5 bases. Germline loops: CDR1 LNHDA, CDR2 SQIVND (reference sequence). V was trimmed by 6 bases and J by 7 bases, leaving 9 bases between them. The CDR3 contains 11 residues.

This clone was detected once. As DNA, the CDR3 is TGTGCCAGCAGCACCTTGGCCAAATACTTC. Translating gives CASSTLAKYF. This chain joins TRBV21-1 and TRBJ2-5; the listed D gene, TRBD1, was not tested against the DNA. TRBV21-1 is tagged as a pseudogene. The CDR3 sequence is 10 residues long.

This clone was picked up a small number of times. The chain carries TRBV19 and TRBJ1-1; possibly TRBD1 for D (5 bases). The germline gives CDR1 LNHDA, CDR2 SQIVND (reference sequence). The CDR3 contains 13 residues. The V end was cut by 5 bases, the J end by 4 bases, with 11 bases between. The CDR3 sequence is CASSAGGSTEAFF. For the CDR3, the DNA is TGTGCCAGTAGTGCCGGGGGGAGCACTGAAGCTTTCTTT.

V usage is TRBV3-1 (or the pseudogene TRBV3-2) and J usage is TRBJ2-1; possibly TRBD1 or TRBD2 for D (6 bases each). The CDR3 runs 15 residues. The ends were cut back, 1 base at V and 9 bases at J, with 16 bases in the middle. Germline values: CDR1 LGHDT, CDR2 YNNKEL (reference sequence). For the CDR3, the DNA is TGTGCCAGCAGCCAAGGCTCGGAGGGGGGCGTTGAGCAGTTCTTC. This encodes CASSQGSEGGVEQFF.